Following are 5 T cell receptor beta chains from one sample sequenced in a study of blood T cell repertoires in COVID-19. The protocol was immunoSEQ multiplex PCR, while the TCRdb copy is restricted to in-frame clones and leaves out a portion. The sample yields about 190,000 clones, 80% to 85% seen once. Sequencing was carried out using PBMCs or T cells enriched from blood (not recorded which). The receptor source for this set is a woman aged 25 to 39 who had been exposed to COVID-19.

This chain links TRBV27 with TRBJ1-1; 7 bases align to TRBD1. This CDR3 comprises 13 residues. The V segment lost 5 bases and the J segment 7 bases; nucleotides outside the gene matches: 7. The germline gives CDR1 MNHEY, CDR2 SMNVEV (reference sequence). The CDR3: CASSTPNRGEAFF. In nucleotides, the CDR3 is TGTGCCAGCAGTACTCCCAACAGGGGTGAAGCTTTCTTT.

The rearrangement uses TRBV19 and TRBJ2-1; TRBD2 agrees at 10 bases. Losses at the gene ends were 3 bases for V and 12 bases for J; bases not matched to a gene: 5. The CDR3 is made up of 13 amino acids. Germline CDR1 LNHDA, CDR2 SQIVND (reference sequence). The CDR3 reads CASSIKRGGPQFF. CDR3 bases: TGTGCCAGTAGTATCAAGCGGGGGGGCCCGCAGTTCTTC.

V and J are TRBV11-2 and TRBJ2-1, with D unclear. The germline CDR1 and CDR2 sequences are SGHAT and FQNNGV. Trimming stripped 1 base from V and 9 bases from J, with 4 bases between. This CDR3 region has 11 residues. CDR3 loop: CASSLVSEQFF. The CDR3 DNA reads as TGTGCCAGCAGCTTAGTGAGTGAGCAGTTCTTC.

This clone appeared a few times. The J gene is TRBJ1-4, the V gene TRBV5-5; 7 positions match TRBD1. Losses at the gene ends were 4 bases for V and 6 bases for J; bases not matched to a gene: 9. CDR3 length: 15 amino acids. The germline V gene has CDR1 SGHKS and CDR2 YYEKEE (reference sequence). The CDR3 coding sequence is TGTGCCAGCAGCCCACAGGGGAACCCCTATGAAAAACTGTTTTTT. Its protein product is CASSPQGNPYEKLFF.

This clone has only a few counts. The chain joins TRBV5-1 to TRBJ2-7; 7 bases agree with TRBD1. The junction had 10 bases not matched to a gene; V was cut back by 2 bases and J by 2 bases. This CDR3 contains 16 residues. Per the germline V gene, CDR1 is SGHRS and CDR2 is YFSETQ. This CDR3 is CASSFWLSGTAYEQYF. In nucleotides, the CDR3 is TGCGCCAGCAGCTTTTGGTTGTCCGGGACAGCCTACGAGCAGTACTTC.